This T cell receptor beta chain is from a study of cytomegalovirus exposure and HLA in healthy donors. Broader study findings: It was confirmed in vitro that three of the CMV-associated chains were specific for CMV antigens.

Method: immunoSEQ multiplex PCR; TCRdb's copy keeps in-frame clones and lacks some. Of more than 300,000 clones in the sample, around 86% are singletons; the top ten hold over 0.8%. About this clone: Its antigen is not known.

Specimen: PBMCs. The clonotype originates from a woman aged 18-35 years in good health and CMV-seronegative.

The CDR3 region has the DNA TGTGCCAGCAGTCTCAGGGGGAGGACTGAAGCTTTCTTT. This sequence encodes CASSLRGRTEAFF. The V call is TRBV28, the J call TRBJ1-1; 7 bases fit TRBD1. The CDR3 length is 13 residues. V shed 5 bases, J shed 5 bases, and the junction held 5 bases outside the gene matches. CDR1 MDHEN and CDR2 SYDVKM come from the germline V gene. The entire variable domain, with the rest obtained from reference TRBV28 and TRBJ1-1, is as follows: DVKVTQSSRYLVKRTGEKVFLECVQDMDHENMFWYRQDPGLGLRLIYFSYDVKMKEKGDIPEGYSVSREKKERFSLILESASTNQTSMYLCASSLRGRTEAFFGQGTRLTVV.